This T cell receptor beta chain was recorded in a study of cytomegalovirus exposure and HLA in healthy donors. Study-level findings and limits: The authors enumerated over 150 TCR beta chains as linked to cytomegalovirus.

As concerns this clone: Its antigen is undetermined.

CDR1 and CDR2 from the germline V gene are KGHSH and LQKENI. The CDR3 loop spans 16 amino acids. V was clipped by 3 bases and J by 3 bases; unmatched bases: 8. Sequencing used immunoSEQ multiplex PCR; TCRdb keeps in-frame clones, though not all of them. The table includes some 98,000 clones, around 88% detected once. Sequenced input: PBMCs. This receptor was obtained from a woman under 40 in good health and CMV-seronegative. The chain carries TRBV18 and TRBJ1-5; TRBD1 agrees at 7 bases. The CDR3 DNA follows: TGTGCCAGCTCACCCTTACAGGGGTCCTCCAATCAGCCCCAGCATTTT. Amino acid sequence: CASSPLQGSSNQPQHF.